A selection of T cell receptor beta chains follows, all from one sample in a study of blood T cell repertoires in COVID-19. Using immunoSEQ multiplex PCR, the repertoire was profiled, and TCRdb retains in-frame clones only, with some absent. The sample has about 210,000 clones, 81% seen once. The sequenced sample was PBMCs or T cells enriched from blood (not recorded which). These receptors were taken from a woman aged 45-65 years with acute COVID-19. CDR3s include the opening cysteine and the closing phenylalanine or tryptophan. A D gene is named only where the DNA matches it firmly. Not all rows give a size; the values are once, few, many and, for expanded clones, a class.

CASSRQGVGANVLTF	TGTGCCAGTAGTCGACAGGGGGTTGGGGCCAACGTCCTGACTTTC	TRBV19	once	TRBJ2-6	TRBD1
CASSQGPLSYEQYF	TGCGCCAGCAGCCAAGGTCCTCTCTCCTACGAGCAGTACTTC	TRBV4-3	NA	TRBJ2-7	NA
CSARDTNTGELFF	TGCAGCGCCCGGGACACGAACACCGGGGAGCTGTTTTTT	TRBV29-1	few	TRBJ2-2	NA
CASSQVITGANVLTF	TGCGCCAGCAGCCAAGTAATAACTGGGGCCAACGTCCTGACTTTC	TRBV4-3	NA	TRBJ2-6	NA
CASSRRASGTSYEQYF	TGTGCCAGCAGCCGGAGGGCTAGCGGAACTTCCTACGAGCAGTACTTC	TRBV7-2	NA	TRBJ2-7	TRBD2
CASSPLDRGQNGYTF	TGTGCCAGCAGCCCTTTGGACAGGGGGCAAAATGGCTACACCTTC	TRBV3-1/TRBV3-2	NA	TRBJ1-2	TRBD1
CASNPGGAKNIQYF	TGTGCCAGCAATCCAGGTGGAGCCAAAAACATTCAGTACTTC	TRBV6-6	NA	TRBJ2-4	NA
CAWSRGQGAYEQYF	TGTGCCTGGAGTAGGGGACAGGGGGCATACGAGCAGTACTTC	TRBV30	NA	TRBJ2-7	TRBD1
CASSFLQGPRYEQYF	TGTGCCAGCAGCTTCCTACAGGGGCCCAGGTACGAGCAGTACTTC	TRBV7-8	NA	TRBJ2-7	TRBD1
CASSVRFVNAGYEQYF	TGTGCCAGCAGCGTAAGGTTTGTCAACGCGGGGTACGAGCAGTACTTC	TRBV9	NA	TRBJ2-7	NA
CASSAQGQTFLVTQYF	TGTGCCAGCTCAGCGCAGGGACAGACTTTCCTAGTGACCCAGTACTTC	TRBV18	NA	TRBJ2-5	TRBD1
CASSPWDRETEAFF	TGTGCCAGCAGCCCATGGGACAGGGAGACTGAAGCTTTCTTT	TRBV9	few	TRBJ1-1	TRBD1
CASSEAPGQGNTIYF	TGTGCCAGCAGTGAAGCCCCGGGACAAGGAAACACCATATATTTT	TRBV6-1	NA	TRBJ1-3	NA